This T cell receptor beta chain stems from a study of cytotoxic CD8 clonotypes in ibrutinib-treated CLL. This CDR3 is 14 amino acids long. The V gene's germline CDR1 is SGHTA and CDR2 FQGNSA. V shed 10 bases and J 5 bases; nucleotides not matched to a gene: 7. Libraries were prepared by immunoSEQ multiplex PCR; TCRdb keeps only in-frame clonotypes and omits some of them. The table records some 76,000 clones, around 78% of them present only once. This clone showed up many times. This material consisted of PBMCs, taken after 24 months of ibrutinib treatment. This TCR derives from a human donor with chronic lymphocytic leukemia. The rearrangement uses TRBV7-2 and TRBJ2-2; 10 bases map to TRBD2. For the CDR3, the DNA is TGTGCCACCAGAGCGGGAGGGTTGACCGGGGAGCTGTTTTTT. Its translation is CATRAGGLTGELFF.